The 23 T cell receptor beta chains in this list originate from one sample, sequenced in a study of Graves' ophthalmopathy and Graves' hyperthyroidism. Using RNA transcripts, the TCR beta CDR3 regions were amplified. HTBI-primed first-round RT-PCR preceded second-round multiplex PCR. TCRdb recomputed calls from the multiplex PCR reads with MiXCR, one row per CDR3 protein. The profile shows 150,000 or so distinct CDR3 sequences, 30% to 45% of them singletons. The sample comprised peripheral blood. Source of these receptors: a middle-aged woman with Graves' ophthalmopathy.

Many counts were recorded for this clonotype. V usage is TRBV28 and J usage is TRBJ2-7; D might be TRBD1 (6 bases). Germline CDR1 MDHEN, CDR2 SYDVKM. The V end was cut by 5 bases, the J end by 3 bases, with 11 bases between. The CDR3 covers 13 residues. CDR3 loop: CASSIGTNYEQYF. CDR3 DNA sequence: TGTGCCAGCAGTATAGGGACAAACTACGAGCAGTACTTC. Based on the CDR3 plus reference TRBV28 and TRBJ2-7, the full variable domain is DVKVTQSSRYLVKRTGEKVFLECVQDMDHENMFWYRQDPGLGLRLIYFSYDVKMKEKGDIPEGYSVSREKKERFSLILESASTNQTSMYLCASSIGTNYEQYFGPGTRLTVT.

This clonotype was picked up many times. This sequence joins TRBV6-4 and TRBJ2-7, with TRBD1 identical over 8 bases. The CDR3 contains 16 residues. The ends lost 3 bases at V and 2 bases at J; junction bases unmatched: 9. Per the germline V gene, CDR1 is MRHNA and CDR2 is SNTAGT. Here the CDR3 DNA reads TGTGCCAGCAGTGAAACCAGGGGGCGGATCACCTACGAGCAGTACTTC. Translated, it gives CASSETRGRITYEQYF.

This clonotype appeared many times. CDR3 nucleotides: TGTGCCAGCAGTACCGGACTGGAAAATTCACCCCTCCACTTT. This encodes CASSTGLENSPLHF. The V gene is TRBV12-3 or TRBV12-4, the J gene TRBJ1-6; D is unresolved. Deletions cut 5 bases from V and 7 bases from J, with 12 bases between. The CDR3 runs 14 residues.

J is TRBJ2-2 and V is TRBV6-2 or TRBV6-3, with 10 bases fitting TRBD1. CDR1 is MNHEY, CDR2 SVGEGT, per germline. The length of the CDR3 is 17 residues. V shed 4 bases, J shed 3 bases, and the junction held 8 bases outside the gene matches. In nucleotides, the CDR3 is TGTGCCAGCAGTTTTTCGGACAGGGGGAAGGACACCGGGGAGCTGTTTTTT. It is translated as CASSFSDRGKDTGELFF.

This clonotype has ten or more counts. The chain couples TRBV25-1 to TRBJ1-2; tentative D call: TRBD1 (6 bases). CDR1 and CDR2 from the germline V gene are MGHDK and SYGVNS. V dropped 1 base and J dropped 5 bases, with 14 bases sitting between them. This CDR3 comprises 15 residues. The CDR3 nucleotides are TGTGCCAGCAGTGAATCAGGGGAGGGATATTATGGCTACACCTTC. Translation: CASSESGEGYYGYTF.

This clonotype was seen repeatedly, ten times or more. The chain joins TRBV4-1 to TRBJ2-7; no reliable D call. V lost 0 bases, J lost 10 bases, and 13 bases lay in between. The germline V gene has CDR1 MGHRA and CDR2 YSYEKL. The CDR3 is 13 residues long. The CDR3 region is CASSQDLSFGQYF. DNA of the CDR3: TGCGCCAGCAGCCAAGATCTTTCGTTCGGCCAGTACTTC.

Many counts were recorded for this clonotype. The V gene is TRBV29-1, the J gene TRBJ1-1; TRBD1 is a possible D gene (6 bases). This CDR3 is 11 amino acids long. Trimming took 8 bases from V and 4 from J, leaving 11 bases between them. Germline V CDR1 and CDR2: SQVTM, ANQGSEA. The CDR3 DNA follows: TGCAGCATACAGGGTGTCACTGAAGCTTTCTTT. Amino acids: CSIQGVTEAFF. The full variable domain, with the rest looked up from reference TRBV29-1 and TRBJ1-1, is SAVISQKPSRDICQRGTSLTIQCQVDSQVTMMFWYRQQPGQSLTLIATANQGSEATYESGFVIDKFPISRPNLTFSTLTVSNMSPEDSSIYLCSIQGVTEAFFGQGTRLTVV.

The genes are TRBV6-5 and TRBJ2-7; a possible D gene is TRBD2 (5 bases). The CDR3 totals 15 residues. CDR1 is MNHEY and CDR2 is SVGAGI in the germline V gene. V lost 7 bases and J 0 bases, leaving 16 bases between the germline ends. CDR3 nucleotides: TGTGCCAGCAAGTTAGGGCTAGCTGACTCCTACGAGCAGTACTTC. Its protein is CASKLGLADSYEQYF.

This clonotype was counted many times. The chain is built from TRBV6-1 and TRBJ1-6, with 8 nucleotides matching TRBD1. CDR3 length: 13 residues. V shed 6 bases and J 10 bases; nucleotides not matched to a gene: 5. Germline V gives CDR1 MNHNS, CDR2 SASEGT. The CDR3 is CASSDQGASPLHF. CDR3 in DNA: TGTGCCAGCAGCGACCAGGGGGCGTCACCCCTCCACTTT.

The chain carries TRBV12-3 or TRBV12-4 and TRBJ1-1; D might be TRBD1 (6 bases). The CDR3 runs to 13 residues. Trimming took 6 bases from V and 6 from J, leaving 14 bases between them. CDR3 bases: TGTGCCAGCAGCCCCCTGACAGGAGCTGAAGCTTTCTTT. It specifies CASSPLTGAEAFF.

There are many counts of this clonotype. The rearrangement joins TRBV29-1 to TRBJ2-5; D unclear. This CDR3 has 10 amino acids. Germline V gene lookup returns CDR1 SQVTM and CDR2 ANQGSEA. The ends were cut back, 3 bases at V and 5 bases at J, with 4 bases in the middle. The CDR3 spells CSVESETQYF. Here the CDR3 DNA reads TGCAGCGTTGAGAGCGAGACCCAGTACTTC.

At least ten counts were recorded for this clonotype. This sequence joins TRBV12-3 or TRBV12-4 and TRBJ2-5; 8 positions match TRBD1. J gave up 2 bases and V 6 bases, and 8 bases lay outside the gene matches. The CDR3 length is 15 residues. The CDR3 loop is CASSYIQGAQETQYF. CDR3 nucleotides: TGTGCCAGCAGCTATATTCAGGGGGCACAAGAGACCCAGTACTTC.

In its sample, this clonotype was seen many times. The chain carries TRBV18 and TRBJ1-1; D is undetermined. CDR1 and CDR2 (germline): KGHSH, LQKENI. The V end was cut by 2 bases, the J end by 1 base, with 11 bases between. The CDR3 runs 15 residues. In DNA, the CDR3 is TGTGCCAGCTCACCAGCTAGGTCGGGGAACACTGAAGCTTTCTTT. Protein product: CASSPARSGNTEAFF.

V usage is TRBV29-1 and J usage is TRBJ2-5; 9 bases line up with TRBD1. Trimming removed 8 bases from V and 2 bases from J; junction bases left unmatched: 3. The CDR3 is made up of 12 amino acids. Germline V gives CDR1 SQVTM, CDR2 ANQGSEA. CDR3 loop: CSSGTGQETQYF. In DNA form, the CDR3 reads TGCAGCTCGGGGACAGGGCAAGAGACCCAGTACTTC.

In DNA form, the CDR3 reads TGCAGTGCTAGGCGACATGGGAGGGGCTTGAACACTGAAGCTTTCTTT. As protein: CSARRHGRGLNTEAFF. This chain links TRBV20-1 with TRBJ1-1; weak D call: TRBD1 (5 bases). V shed 3 bases and J shed 0 bases, with 17 bases lying between them. Germline CDR1 reads DFQATT; CDR2 reads SNEGSKA (reference sequence). This CDR3 region has 16 residues.

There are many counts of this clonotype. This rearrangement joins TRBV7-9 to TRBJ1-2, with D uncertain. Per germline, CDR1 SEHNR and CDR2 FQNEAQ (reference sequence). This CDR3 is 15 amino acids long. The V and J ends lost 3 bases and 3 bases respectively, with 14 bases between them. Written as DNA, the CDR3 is TGTGCCAGCAGCTTTAGCGAGCTATCTGACTATGGCTACACCTTC. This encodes CASSFSELSDYGYTF.

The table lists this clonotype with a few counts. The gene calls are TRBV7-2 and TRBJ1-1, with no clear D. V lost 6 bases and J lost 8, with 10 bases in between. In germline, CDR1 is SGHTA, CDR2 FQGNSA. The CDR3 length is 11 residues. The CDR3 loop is CASRALTEAFF. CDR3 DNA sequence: TGTGCCAGCAGGGCCCTGACAGAAGCTTTCTTT.

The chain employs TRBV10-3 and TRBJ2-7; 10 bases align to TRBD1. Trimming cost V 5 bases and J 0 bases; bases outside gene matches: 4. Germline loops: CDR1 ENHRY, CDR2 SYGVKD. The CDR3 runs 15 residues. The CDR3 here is CAISPGQGRSYEQYF. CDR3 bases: TGTGCCATCAGTCCGGGACAGGGGCGCTCCTACGAGCAGTACTTC.

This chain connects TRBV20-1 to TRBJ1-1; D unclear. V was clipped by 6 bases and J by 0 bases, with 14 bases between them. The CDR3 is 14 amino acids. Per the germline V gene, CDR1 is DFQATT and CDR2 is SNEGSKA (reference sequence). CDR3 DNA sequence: TGCAGTGCCGGCGGGAGGAGCATGAACACTGAAGCTTTCTTT. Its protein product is CSAGGRSMNTEAFF.

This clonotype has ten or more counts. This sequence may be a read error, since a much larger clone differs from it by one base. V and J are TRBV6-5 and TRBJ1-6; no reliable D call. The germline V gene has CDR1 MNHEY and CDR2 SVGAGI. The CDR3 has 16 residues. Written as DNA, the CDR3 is TGTGGCAGCAGTTACGGGATGGGGAGCTATAATTCACCCCTCCACTTT. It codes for CGSSYGMGSYNSPLHF.

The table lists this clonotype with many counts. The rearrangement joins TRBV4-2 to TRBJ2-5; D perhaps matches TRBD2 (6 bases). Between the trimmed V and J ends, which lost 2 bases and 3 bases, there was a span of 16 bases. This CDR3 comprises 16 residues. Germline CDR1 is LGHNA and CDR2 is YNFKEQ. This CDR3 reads CASSQPLADREETQYF. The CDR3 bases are TGTGCCAGCAGCCAACCCTTAGCGGACCGGGAAGAGACCCAGTACTTC.

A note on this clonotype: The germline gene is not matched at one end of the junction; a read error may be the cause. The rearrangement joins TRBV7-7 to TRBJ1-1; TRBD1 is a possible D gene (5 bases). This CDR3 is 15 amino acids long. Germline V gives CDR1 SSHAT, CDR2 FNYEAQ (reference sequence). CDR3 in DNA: TGTGCTAGCAGCTTAAAGGGGAGGACGAACACTGAAGCTTTCTTT. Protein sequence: CASSLKGRTNTEAFF.

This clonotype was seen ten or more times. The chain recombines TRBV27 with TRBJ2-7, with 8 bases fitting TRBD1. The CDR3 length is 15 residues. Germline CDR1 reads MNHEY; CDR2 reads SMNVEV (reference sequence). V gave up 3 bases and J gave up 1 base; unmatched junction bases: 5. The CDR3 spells CASSLRQGQSYEQYF. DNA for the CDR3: TGTGCCAGCAGTTTGAGACAGGGGCAATCCTACGAGCAGTACTTC.